A selection of T cell receptor beta chains follows, all from one sample in a study of blood T cell repertoires in COVID-19. Measured with immunoSEQ multiplex PCR; TCRdb has only the in-frame clones, and not every one. The sample yields more than 250,000 clones, about 87% seen once. Material for sequencing was peripheral blood. The receptors were sampled from a woman between 50 and 59 years old with COVID-19, enrolled during active disease. CDR3s include the opening cysteine and the closing phenylalanine or tryptophan. Fields, in order: V gene, J gene, D gene, CDR3 DNA, CDR3 protein. A D gene is named only where the DNA matches it firmly.

TRBV19	TRBJ2-1	.	TGTGCCAGTAGTCCCGCGGGAAGCTCCTACAATGAGCAGTTCTTC	CASSPAGSSYNEQFF
TRBV5-1	TRBJ1-3	TRBD1	TGCGCCAGCAGCTTGGGATGGGGACAGGGACAGCCAGGAAACACCATATATTTT	CASSLGWGQGQPGNTIYF
TRBV15	TRBJ1-1	.	TGTGCCACCAGCAGCCGTAGCTCTCGGGACACTTACACTGAAGCTTTCTTT	CATSSRSSRDTYTEAFF
TRBV18	TRBJ2-5	.	TGTGCCAGCTCACCACCTGGAGGGATCGAGACCCAGTACTTC	CASSPPGGIETQYF
TRBV19	TRBJ2-7	TRBD2	TGTGCCAGTAGTAGGGCGGGAGGGTACGAGCAGTACTTC	CASSRAGGYEQYF
TRBV20-1	TRBJ2-1	TRBD2	TGCAGTGCTAGTGACTTAGCGGGAGTTGAATGGTACAATGAGCAGTTCTTC	CSASDLAGVEWYNEQFF
TRBV5-1	TRBJ1-3	.	TGCGCCAGCAGCTTGACTGCAGGGGCAGGAAACACCATATATTTT	CASSLTAGAGNTIYF
TRBV6-5	TRBJ2-7	TRBD1	TGTGCCAGCAGTTATGACAGGGGCTCCTACGAGCAGTACTTC	CASSYDRGSYEQYF
TRBV4-1	TRBJ2-1	TRBD2	TGCGCCAGCAGCCAAGGCGGGAGCTCCTACAATGAGCAGTTCTTC	CASSQGGSSYNEQFF
TRBV5-1	TRBJ2-5	.	TGCGCCAGCAGCTTGGGGGGGCGGACGGTGGAGACCCAGTACTTC	CASSLGGRTVETQYF